This TCR beta chain was sequenced for a study of T cell clones after liver transplantation. Study at large: In this trial, immunosuppression withdrawal was attempted within 2 years of liver transplant.

The CDR3 is 15 amino acids. Germline CDR1 reads SGHTA; CDR2 reads FQGNSA. V lost 1 base to trimming and J lost 2 bases, with 10 bases between them. Assay used: immunoSEQ multiplex PCR; TCRdb lists only in-frame clones, some missing. The data hold 93,000 or so clones, with roughly four fifths observed a single time. The gene calls are TRBV7-2 and TRBJ2-3; a possible D gene is TRBD2 (5 bases). Sample: CD4+ T cells from blood, taken approximately 50 months after liver transplant. The clonotype originates from a human patient who received a liver transplant. Some T cells may be graft donor cells. For the CDR3, the DNA is TGTGCCAGCAGCTTAGAGAGCGGATCCACAGATACGCAGTATTTT. This gives the protein CASSLESGSTDTQYF.